This T cell receptor (beta chain) originates from a study of long-term antiretroviral therapy in people with HIV. Every donor had one or more pre-ART and two or more post-ART PBMC samples. The assay used was immunoSEQ (version v3.0), run at survey level. Per-sample targets for sequencing were roughly 40,000-55,000 T-cell genomes. Libraries were prepared by immunoSEQ multiplex PCR; TCRdb keeps only in-frame clonotypes and omits some of them. The sample lists some 21,000 clones; around 84% were seen once. This CDR3 contains 13 residues. The sequence was collected from a woman in her thirties with HIV. The chain uses TRBV12-2 and TRBJ1-2; the D call in the table, TRBD1, was not verified against the DNA. TRBV12-2 is a pseudogene segment. This sample comprised unsorted PBMCs, obtained 0.2 years after starting antiretroviral therapy. The CDR3 DNA is TGTGCAAGTCGCTCAGGGACATGCTATGGCTACACCTTC. This gives the protein CASRSGTCYGYTF.